Listed below are T cell receptor beta chains from one sample, sequenced in a study of blood T cell repertoires in COVID-19. Assay: immunoSEQ multiplex PCR; the TCRdb copy retains only in-frame clones and omits some. The sample includes about 400,000 clones, just under 90% seen only once; the top ten take around 1.7%. Sequenced sample: PBMCs or T cells enriched from blood (not recorded which). The receptors originated from a woman aged 25 to 39 who had recovered from COVID-19. Both conserved end residues are part of each CDR3. Fields, in order: D gene, J gene, V gene, clone size, CDR3 DNA, CDR3 protein. D genes are given only for firm matches. Rows give clone size only sometimes, using once, few, many, or a class for an expanded clone.

D: .
J: TRBJ1-6
V: TRBV6-5
size: .
DNA: TGTGCCAGTACCCCGTCACTGAATAATTCACCCCTCCACTTT
CDR3: CASTPSLNNSPLHF

D: TRBD1
J: TRBJ2-1
V: TRBV3-1/TRBV3-2
size: .
DNA: TGTGCCAGCAGCCCTCTTAAGGGGGCAGCCTACAATGAGCAGTTCTTC
CDR3: CASSPLKGAAYNEQFF

D: TRBD1
J: TRBJ1-4
V: TRBV18
size: .
DNA: TGTGCCAGCTCACAACAGACAGGGGGCAATGAAAAACTGTTTTTT
CDR3: CASSQQTGGNEKLFF

D: TRBD1
J: TRBJ1-2
V: TRBV5-1
size: .
DNA: TGCGCCAGCAGCTTGGCCGAGGGAAGACAGGGGTATGGCTACACCTTC
CDR3: CASSLAEGRQGYGYTF

D: TRBD1
J: TRBJ1-2
V: TRBV18
size: once
DNA: TGTGCCAGCTCACTTTCCGCCGGGACAGGGGGAAACTATGGCTACACCTTC
CDR3: CASSLSAGTGGNYGYTF

D: .
J: TRBJ1-5
V: TRBV28
size: once
DNA: TGTGCCAGCAGTTCCCAGGGTAATCAGCCCCAGCATTTT
CDR3: CASSSQGNQPQHF

D: .
J: TRBJ1-1
V: TRBV19
size: .
DNA: TGTGCCAGTAGTATAACAGGGCTCACTGAAGCTTTCTTT
CDR3: CASSITGLTEAFF

D: .
J: TRBJ1-3
V: TRBV29-1
size: .
DNA: TGCAGCGCCGAGGGGGACATTAGAAACACCATATATTTT
CDR3: CSAEGDIRNTIYF

D: .
J: TRBJ1-2
V: TRBV19
size: .
DNA: TGTGCCAGTACCGGACAGAATAACTATGGCTACACCTTC
CDR3: CASTGQNNYGYTF

D: .
J: TRBJ2-4
V: TRBV6-1
size: once
DNA: TGTGCCAGCAGTGAAGCGCCCCAGACCAAAAACATTCAGTACTTC
CDR3: CASSEAPQTKNIQYF

D: TRBD1
J: TRBJ1-5
V: TRBV6-5
size: .
DNA: TGTGCCAGCAGAGAGGGGACAGGCTCGTTGCAGCCCCAGCATTTT
CDR3: CASREGTGSLQPQHF

D: .
J: TRBJ2-1
V: TRBV5-1
size: .
DNA: TGCGCCAGCAGCTTGGTCGACGACGGGTACAATGAGCAGTTCTTC
CDR3: CASSLVDDGYNEQFF

D: .
J: TRBJ1-1
V: TRBV11-2
size: .
DNA: TGTGCCAGCAGCAAAAACAGGGCGAACACTGAAGCTTTCTTT
CDR3: CASSKNRANTEAFF

D: .
J: TRBJ2-1
V: TRBV6-5
size: .
DNA: TGTGCCAGCAGCCGCGGAAATAACAATGAGCAGTTCTTC
CDR3: CASSRGNNNEQFF

D: .
J: TRBJ1-4
V: TRBV27
size: .
DNA: TGTGCCAGCAGTGAATACCGGGACACCAATGAAAAACTGTTTTTT
CDR3: CASSEYRDTNEKLFF

D: .
J: TRBJ2-2
V: TRBV28
size: .
DNA: TGTGCCAGCAGTTTGTTCCGTACCGGGGAGCTGTTTTTT
CDR3: CASSLFRTGELFF

D: TRBD1
J: TRBJ2-1
V: TRBV27
size: .
DNA: TGTGCCAACCGGGACAGGGGGCAGGAAGACAATGAGCAGTTCTTC
CDR3: CANRDRGQEDNEQFF

D: TRBD1
J: TRBJ1-1
V: TRBV7-9
size: .
DNA: TGTGCCAGCAGCTCCTCGGACAGGGGGCGGCACACTGAAGCTTTCTTT
CDR3: CASSSSDRGRHTEAFF

D: .
J: TRBJ2-5
V: TRBV28
size: .
DNA: TGTGCCAGCAGACCCCCCCTAGGGGAGGACCAAGAGACCCAGTACTTC
CDR3: CASRPPLGEDQETQYF

D: .
J: TRBJ1-5
V: TRBV18
size: many
DNA: TGTGCCAGCTCACCAGGTCAGGGGATTGCTCAGCCCCAGCATTTT
CDR3: CASSPGQGIAQPQHF

D: .
J: TRBJ1-6
V: TRBV5-1
size: .
DNA: TGCGCCAGCAGCTTGGGAGGGACACCAAATTCACCCCTCCACTTT
CDR3: CASSLGGTPNSPLHF

D: TRBD2
J: TRBJ2-1
V: TRBV12-5
size: .
DNA: TGTGCTAGTGGTCCCGGGCGGGGGGGCTACAATGAGCAGTTCTTC
CDR3: CASGPGRGGYNEQFF

D: .
J: TRBJ1-4
V: TRBV5-6
size: .
DNA: TGTGCCAGCAGCTTCGCCCGAATAGAGAATGAAAAACTGTTTTTT
CDR3: CASSFARIENEKLFF

D: TRBD1
J: TRBJ1-5
V: TRBV7-3
size: .
DNA: TGTGCCAGCAGCTTAAGAGGGGAACGGGACAGGGTCAATCAGCCCCAGCATTTT
CDR3: CASSLRGERDRVNQPQHF

D: .
J: TRBJ1-1
V: TRBV7-9
size: .
DNA: TGTGCCAGCAGGGGGGCTGTGAACACTGAAGCTTTCTTT
CDR3: CASRGAVNTEAFF

D: TRBD2
J: TRBJ2-1
V: TRBV5-1
size: once
DNA: TGCGCCAGCAAGGTCCTAGCGGGAGTAAGTAGGTACAATGAGCAGTTCTTC
CDR3: CASKVLAGVSRYNEQFF

D: .
J: TRBJ1-2
V: TRBV25-1
size: .
DNA: TGTGCCAGCAGTGACCTGACAGGACCCATGGGCTACACCTTC
CDR3: CASSDLTGPMGYTF

D: .
J: TRBJ2-3
V: TRBV10-3
size: .
DNA: TGTGCCATCAGAGCCGGGACTTTATTAGGAGATACGCAGTATTTT
CDR3: CAIRAGTLLGDTQYF

D: .
J: TRBJ1-1
V: TRBV7-8
size: .
DNA: TGTGCCAGCAGCTTAGCGCCCCGGGAGGTTGGAGCTTTCTTT
CDR3: CASSLAPREVGAFF

D: .
J: TRBJ2-7
V: TRBV9
size: .
DNA: TGTGCCAGCAGCGTAATCGGGAAAAGGTCAGACGAGCAGTACTTC
CDR3: CASSVIGKRSDEQYF

D: .
J: TRBJ2-5
V: TRBV30
size: .
DNA: TGTGCCTGGAGTGGGGAAGACTTCCAAGGGGGCCAGTACTTC
CDR3: CAWSGEDFQGGQYF

D: TRBD2
J: TRBJ2-5
V: TRBV24-1
size: .
DNA: TGTGCCACCAGTGATCCAGTTGGACTAGCGGGAGAGACCCAGTACTTC
CDR3: CATSDPVGLAGETQYF

D: TRBD2
J: TRBJ2-1
V: TRBV7-9
size: once
DNA: TGTGCCAGCAGCTTAGAAGAAGCGGGAGGTAATAAGGAGCAGTTCTTC
CDR3: CASSLEEAGGNKEQFF